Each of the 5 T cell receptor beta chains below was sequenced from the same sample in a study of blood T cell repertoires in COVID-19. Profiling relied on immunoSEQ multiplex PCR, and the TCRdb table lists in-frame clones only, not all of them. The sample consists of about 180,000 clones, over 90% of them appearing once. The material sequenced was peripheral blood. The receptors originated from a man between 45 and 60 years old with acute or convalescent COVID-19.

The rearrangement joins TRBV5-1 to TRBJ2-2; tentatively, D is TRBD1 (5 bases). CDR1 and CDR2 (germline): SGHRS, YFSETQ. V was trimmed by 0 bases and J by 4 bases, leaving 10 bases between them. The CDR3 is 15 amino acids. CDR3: CASSLEGAGTGELFF. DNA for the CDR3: TGCGCCAGCAGCTTGGAAGGGGCAGGCACCGGGGAGCTGTTTTTT.

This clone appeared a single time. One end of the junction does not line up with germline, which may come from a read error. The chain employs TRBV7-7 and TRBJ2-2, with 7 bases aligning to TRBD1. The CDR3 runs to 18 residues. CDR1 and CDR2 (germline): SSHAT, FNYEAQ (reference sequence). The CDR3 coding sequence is TGTGCTAGCAGCCCAAGTAGTACAGGGGAAAGAGGTTCCGGGGAGCTGTTTTTT. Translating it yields CASSPSSTGERGSGELFF.

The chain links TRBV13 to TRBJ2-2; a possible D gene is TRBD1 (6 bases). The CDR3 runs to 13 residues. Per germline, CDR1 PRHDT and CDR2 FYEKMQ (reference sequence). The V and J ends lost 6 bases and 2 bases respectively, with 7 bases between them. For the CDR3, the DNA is TGTGCCAGCAGGGGGGCAAACACCGGGGAGCTGTTTTTT. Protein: CASRGANTGELFF.

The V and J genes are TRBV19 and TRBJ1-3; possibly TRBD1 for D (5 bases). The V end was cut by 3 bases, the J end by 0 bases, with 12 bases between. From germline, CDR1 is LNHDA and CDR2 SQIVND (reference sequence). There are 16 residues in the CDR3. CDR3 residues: CASSIPGLSSGNTIYF. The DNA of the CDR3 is TGTGCCAGTAGTATCCCGGGACTCAGCTCTGGAAACACCATATATTTT.

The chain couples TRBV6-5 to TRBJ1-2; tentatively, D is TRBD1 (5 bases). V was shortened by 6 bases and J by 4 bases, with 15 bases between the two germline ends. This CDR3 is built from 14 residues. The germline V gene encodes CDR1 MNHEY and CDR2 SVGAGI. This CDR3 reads CASSTTVPRYGYTF. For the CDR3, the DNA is TGTGCCAGCAGCACGACAGTGCCACGCTATGGCTACACCTTC.